This T cell receptor beta chain was documented in a study of T cell responses to AZD1222 COVID-19 vaccine. This CDR3 is built from 17 residues. CDR1 and CDR2 from the germline V gene are KGHSH and LQKENI. Trimming cost V 3 bases and J 0 bases, with 15 bases left between them. Some clones are missing from TCRdb's copy, which holds only in-frame ones; the method was immunoSEQ multiplex PCR. The sample has roughly 72,000 clones; 85% are singletons. This receptor was identified in an adult in good health. The specimen comprised peripheral blood, sampled on day 0 of AZD1222 vaccination. The rearrangement joins TRBV18 to TRBJ1-5; D is undetermined. CDR3 bases: TGTGCCAGCTCACCTCGCGACACAAGCTATAGCAATCAGCCCCAGCATTTT. It encodes CASSPRDTSYSNQPQHF.